The TCR beta chain under discussion was sequenced for a study of monozygotic twins with inflammatory bowel disease. Study-wide findings and caveats: Fewer shared clonotypes with others were found in IBD patients than in healthy twins, especially with disease activity.

Turning to this clonotype: The target antigen is unknown.

In germline, CDR1 is LGHDT, CDR2 YNNKEL (reference sequence). The CDR3 is 15 amino acids. From its re-call of the 5' RACE reads, TCRdb lists each CDR3 protein once, without DNA. The sample has a few hundred thousand distinct CDR3 sequences. V usage is TRBV3-1 and J usage is TRBJ1-1. The sequenced sample consisted of blood. This TCR came from a human donor with ulcerative colitis or Crohn's disease, or a healthy co-twin of an affected twin (not recorded which). Here the CDR3 reads CASSQRGTRPTEAFF.